The clone carrying this T cell receptor (beta chain) was observed a few times. Its antigen is unidentified. This sample is part of a study of blood T cells in healthy people across ages. About the research overall: Template switching caught about one barcoded beta molecule for each two T cells.

Next came a second PCR, run for roughly 6 to 11 cycles, which used a sample-barcoded 5' primer along with a J-beta primer mix. TCRdb used MiXCR to reprocess the 5' RACE reads, holding one entry per CDR3 protein. The repertoire consists of fewer than 1,000,000 distinct CDR3 sequences, with 40% to 50% occurring once and the leading ten covering around 21%. Study observations and caveats: The percentage of naive T cells correlated strongly with TCR beta diversity.

Every participating donor contributed roughly 9.6 milliliters of peripheral blood through a draw. Per sample, no less than 6 micrograms of total RNA were extracted. Germline lookup yields CDR1 LNHNV and CDR2 YYDKDF (reference sequence). Trimming at V came to 2 bases and at J to 14 bases, leaving 12 bases not matched to a gene. This CDR3 comprises 14 residues. Source material: blood. The sequence derives from a man aged 60-69 years in good health. This chain uses TRBV15 with TRBJ2-1; 7 nucleotides line up with TRBD1. In DNA form, the CDR3 reads TGTGCCACCAGCAGATCACTCGAGGGGGCAGTGGAGTTCTTC. As protein: CATSRSLEGAVEFF.